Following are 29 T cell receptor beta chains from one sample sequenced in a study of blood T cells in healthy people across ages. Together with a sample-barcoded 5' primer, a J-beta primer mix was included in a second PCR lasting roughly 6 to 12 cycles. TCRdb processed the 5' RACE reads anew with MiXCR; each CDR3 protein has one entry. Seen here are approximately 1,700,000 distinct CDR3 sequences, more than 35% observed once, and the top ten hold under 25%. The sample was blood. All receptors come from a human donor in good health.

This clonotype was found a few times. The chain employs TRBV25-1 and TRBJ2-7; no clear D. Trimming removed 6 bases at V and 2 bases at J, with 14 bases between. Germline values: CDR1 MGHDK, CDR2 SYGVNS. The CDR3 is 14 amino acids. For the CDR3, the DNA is TGTGCCAGCAGATACTCGGACGGAACCTACGAGCAGTACTTC. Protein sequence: CASRYSDGTYEQYF.

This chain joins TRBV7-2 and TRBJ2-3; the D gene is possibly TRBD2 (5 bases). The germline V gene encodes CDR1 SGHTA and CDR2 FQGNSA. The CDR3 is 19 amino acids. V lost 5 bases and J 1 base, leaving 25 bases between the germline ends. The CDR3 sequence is CASSLTPSTENGGTDTQYF. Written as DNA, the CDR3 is TGTGCCAGCAGCCTTACTCCTTCTACAGAAAACGGGGGCACAGATACGCAGTATTTT.

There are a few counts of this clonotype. Here the CDR3 DNA reads TGTGCCAGCAGCCAGTGGGACAGGGAGACCCAGTACTTC. The encoded protein is CASSQWDRETQYF. The V gene is TRBV14, the J gene TRBJ2-7; 8 nucleotides agree with TRBD1. The last part of the DNA fits TRBJ2-5 better; the J call may be wrong. This CDR3 has 13 residues. The V gene's germline CDR1 is SGHDN and CDR2 FVKESK.

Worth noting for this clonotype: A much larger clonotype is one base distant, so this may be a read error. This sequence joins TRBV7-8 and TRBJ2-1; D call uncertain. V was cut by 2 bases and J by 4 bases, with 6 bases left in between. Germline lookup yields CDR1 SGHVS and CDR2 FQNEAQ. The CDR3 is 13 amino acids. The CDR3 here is CASSLILYNEQFF. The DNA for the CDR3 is TGTGCCAGCAGCTTAATCTTGTACAATGAGCAGTTCTTC.

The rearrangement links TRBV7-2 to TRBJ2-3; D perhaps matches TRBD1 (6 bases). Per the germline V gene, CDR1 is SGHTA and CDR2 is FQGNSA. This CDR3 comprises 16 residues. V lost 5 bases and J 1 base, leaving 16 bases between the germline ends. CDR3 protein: CASSRVSPGGTDTQYF. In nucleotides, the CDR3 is TGTGCCAGCAGCCGAGTCTCACCAGGGGGCACAGATACGCAGTATTTT.

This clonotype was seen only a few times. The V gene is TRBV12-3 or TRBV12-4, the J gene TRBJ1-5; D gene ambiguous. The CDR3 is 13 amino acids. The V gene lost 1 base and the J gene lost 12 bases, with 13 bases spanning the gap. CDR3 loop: CASSLGAVSDQHF. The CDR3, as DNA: TGTGCCAGCAGTTTAGGGGCCGTATCCGACCAGCATTTT.

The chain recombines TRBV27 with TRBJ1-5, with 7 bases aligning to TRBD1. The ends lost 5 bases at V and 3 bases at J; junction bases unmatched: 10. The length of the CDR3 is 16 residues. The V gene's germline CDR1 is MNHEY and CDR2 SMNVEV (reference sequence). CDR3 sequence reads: CASSAIQGINNQPQHF. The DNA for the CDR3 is TGTGCCAGCAGTGCGATACAGGGGATCAACAATCAGCCCCAGCATTTT.

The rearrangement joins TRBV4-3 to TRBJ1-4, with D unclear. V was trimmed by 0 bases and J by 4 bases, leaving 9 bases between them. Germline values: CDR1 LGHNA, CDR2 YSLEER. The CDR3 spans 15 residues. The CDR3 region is CASSQESGINEKLFF. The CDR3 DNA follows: TGCGCCAGCAGCCAAGAATCCGGGATTAATGAAAAACTGTTTTTT.

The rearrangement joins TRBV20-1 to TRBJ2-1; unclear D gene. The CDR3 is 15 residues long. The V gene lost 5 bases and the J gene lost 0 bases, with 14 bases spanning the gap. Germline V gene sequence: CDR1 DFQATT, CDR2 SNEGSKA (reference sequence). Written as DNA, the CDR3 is TGCAGTGCTGGTCATACAGCCAGCTCCTACAATGAGCAGTTCTTC. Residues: CSAGHTASSYNEQFF.

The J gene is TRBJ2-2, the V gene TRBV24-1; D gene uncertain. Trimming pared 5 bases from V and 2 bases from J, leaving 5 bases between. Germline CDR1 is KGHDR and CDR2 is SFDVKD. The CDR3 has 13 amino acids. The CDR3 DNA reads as TGTGCCACCAGTGCCCTCAACACCGGGGAGCTGTTTTTT. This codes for CATSALNTGELFF.

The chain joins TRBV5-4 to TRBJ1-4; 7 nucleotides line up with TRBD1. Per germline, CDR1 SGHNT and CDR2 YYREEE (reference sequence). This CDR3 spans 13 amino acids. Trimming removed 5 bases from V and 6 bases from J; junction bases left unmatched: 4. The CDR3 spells CASRTQGDEKLFF. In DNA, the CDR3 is TGTGCCAGCAGGACCCAGGGGGATGAAAAACTGTTTTTT.

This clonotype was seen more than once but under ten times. CDR3 nucleotide sequence: TGCAGTGCTTTCCCCTCTAGCGGAGAGACAAGGGAGACCCAGTACTTC. It yields the protein CSAFPSSGETRETQYF. This chain uses TRBV20-1 with TRBJ2-5, with TRBD2 matching over 7 bases. The V gene's germline CDR1 is DFQATT and CDR2 SNEGSKA (reference sequence). J was trimmed by 5 bases and V by 5 bases; bases with no gene match: 17. The CDR3 runs to 16 residues.

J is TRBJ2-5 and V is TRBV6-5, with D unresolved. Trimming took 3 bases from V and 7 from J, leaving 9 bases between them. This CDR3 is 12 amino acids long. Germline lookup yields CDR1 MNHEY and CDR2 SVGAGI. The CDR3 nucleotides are TGTGCCAGCAGTTATGGCGGTGTGACCCAGTACTTC. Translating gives CASSYGGVTQYF.

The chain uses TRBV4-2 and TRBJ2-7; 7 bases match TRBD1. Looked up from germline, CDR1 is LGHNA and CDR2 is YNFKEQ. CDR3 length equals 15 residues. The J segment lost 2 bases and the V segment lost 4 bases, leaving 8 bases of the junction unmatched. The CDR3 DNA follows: TGTGCCAGCAGCCTCCTCGGGACAGAGGCCTACGAGCAGTACTTC. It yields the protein CASSLLGTEAYEQYF.

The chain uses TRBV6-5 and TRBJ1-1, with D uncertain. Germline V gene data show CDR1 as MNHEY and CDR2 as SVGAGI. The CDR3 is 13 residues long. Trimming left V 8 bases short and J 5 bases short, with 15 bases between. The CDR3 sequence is CASARPRLTEAFF. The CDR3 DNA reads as TGTGCCAGCGCCCGTCCCAGGTTAACTGAAGCTTTCTTT.

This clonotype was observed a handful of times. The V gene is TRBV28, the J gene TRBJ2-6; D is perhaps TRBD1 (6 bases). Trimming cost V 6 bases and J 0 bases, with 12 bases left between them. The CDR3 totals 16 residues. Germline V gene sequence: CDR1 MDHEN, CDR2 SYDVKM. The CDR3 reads CASSYLQGSGANVLTF. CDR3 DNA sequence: TGTGCCAGCAGCTATCTACAGGGCTCTGGGGCCAACGTCCTGACTTTC. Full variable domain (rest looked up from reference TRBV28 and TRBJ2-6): DVKVTQSSRYLVKRTGEKVFLECVQDMDHENMFWYRQDPGLGLRLIYFSYDVKMKEKGDIPEGYSVSREKKERFSLILESASTNQTSMYLCASSYLQGSGANVLTFGAGSRLTVL.

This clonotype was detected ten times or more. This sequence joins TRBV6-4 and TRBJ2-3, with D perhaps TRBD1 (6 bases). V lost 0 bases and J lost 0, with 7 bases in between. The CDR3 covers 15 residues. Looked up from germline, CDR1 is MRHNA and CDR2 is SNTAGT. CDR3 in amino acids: CASSDSTGSTDTQYF. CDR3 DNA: TGTGCCAGCAGTGACTCGACAGGAAGCACAGATACGCAGTATTTT.

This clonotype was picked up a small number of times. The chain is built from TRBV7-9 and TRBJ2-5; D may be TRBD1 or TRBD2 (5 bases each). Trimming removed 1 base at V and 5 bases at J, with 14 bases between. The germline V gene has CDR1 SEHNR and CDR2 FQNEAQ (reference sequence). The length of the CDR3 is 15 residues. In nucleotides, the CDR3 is TGTGCCAGCAGCTTAGTAGTAAGCGAGGGGGAGACCCAGTACTTC. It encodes CASSLVVSEGETQYF.

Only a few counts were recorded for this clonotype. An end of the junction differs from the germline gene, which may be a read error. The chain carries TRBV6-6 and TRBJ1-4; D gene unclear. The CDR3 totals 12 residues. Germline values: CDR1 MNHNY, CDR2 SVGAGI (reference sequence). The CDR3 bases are TGTGCCAGCAGTCACTCATTGGAAAAACTGTTTTTT. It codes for CASSHSLEKLFF.

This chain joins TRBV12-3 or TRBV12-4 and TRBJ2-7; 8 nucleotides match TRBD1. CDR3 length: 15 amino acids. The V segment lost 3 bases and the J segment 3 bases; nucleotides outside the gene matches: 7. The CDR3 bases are TGTGCCAGCAGTTTTCGGGGACAGGCCTTCTACGAGCAGTACTTC. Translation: CASSFRGQAFYEQYF.

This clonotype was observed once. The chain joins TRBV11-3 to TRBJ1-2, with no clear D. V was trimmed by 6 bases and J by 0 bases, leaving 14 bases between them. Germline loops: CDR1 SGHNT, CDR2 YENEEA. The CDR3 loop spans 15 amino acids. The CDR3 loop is CASREDSGANYGYTF. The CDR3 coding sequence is TGTGCCAGCAGAGAAGATAGTGGAGCTAACTATGGCTACACCTTC.

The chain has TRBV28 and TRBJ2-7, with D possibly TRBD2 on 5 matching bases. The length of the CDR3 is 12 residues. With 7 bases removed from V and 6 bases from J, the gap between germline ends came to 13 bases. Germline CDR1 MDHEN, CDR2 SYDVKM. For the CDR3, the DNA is TGTGCCAGCAAGTTCCTCGCGGGCGAGCAGTACTTC. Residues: CASKFLAGEQYF.

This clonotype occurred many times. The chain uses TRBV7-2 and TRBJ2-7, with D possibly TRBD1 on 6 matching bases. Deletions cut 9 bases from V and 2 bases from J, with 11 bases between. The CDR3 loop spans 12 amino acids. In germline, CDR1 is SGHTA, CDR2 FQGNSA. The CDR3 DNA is TGTGCCAGTGGACAGTCCACCTACGAGCAGTACTTC. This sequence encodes CASGQSTYEQYF. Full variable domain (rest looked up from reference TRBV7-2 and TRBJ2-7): GAGVSQSPSNKVTEKGKDVELRCDPISGHTALYWYRQSLGQGLEFLIYFQGNSAPDKSGLPSDRFSAERTGGSVSTLTIQRTQQEDSAVYLCASGQSTYEQYFGPGTRLTVT.

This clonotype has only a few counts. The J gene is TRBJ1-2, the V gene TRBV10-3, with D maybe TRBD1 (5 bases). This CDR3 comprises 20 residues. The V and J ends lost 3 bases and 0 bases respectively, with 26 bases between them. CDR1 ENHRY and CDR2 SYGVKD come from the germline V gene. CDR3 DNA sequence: TGTGCCATCAGTGATTTGAGGAGGAAGCAGGGAACCCAAGCTAACTATGGCTACACCTTC. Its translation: CAISDLRRKQGTQANYGYTF.

In DNA, the CDR3 is TGCAGCGGACAGGTTTCAGACATTCAGTACTTC. This encodes CSGQVSDIQYF. V usage is TRBV29-1 and J usage is TRBJ2-4; D might be TRBD1 (6 bases). V was trimmed by 7 bases and J by 8 bases, leaving 12 bases between them. This CDR3 spans 11 amino acids. Per the germline V gene, CDR1 is SQVTM and CDR2 is ANQGSEA. The whole variable domain, filled in from reference TRBV29-1 and TRBJ2-4, reads SAVISQKPSRDICQRGTSLTIQCQVDSQVTMMFWYRQQPGQSLTLIATANQGSEATYESGFVIDKFPISRPNLTFSTLTVSNMSPEDSSIYLCSGQVSDIQYFGAGTRLSVL.

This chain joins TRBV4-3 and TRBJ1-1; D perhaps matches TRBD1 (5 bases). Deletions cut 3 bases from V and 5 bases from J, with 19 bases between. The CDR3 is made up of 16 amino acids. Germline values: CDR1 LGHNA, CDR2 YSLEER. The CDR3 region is CASSHDRGAGGTEAFF. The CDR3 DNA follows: TGCGCCAGCAGCCATGACAGAGGCGCGGGGGGGACTGAAGCTTTCTTT.

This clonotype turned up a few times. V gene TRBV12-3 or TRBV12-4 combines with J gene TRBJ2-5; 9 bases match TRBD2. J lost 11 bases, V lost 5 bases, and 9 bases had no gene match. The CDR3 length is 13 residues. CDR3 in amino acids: CASSPSGGQKQYF. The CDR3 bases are TGTGCCAGCAGTCCGAGCGGGGGGCAAAAGCAGTACTTC.

CDR3 residues: CASSFDPSYGYTF. The CDR3 bases are TGTGCCAGCAGCTTCGACCCGTCGTATGGCTACACCTTC. The J gene is TRBJ1-2, the V gene TRBV7-8; D gene unclear. Trimming stripped 3 bases from V and 5 bases from J, with 10 bases between. The CDR3 is made up of 13 amino acids. The germline V gene has CDR1 SGHVS and CDR2 FQNEAQ.

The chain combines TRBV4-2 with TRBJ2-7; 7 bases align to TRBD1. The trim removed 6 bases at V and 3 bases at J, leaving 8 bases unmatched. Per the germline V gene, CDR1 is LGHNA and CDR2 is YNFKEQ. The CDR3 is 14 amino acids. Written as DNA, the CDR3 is TGTGCCAGCAGTTTGGACAGGAGGAACTACGAGCAGTACTTC. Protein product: CASSLDRRNYEQYF.